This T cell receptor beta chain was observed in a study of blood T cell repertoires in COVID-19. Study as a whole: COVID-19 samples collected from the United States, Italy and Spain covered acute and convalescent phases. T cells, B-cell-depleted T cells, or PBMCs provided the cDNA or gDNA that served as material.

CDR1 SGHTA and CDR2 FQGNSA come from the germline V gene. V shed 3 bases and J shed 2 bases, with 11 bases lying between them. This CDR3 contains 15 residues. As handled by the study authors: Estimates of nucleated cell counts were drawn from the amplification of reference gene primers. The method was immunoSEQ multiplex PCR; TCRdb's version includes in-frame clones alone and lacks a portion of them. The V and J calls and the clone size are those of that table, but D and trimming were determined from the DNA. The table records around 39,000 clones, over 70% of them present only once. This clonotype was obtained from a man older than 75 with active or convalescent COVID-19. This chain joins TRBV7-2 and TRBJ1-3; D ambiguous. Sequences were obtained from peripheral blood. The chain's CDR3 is CASSLTRLTGNTIYF. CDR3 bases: TGTGCCAGCAGCTTGACAAGGCTGACTGGAAACACCATATATTTT. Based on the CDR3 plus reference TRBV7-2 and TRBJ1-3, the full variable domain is GAGVSQSPSNKVTEKGKDVELRCDPISGHTALYWYRQSLGQGLEFLIYFQGNSAPDKSGLPSDRFSAERTGGSVSTLTIQRTQQEDSAVYLCASSLTRLTGNTIYFGEGSWLTVV.